This entry features one T cell receptor (beta chain) sequence. The target of this receptor is not known. It has no much larger one-base neighbor in the sample; base qualities were not kept. This sample includes further DNA sequences coding for the same CDR3. Enrolling through a virtual design, the prospective study's participants ranged in age from about 18 to 100 years and lived across 24 United States geographic areas. To assign participants to cohorts, the prospective study relied on clinical history that participants themselves reported in a screening survey and a study questionnaire. Exposed participants had been in contact with someone with a PCR-confirmed or clinician-diagnosed COVID-19 case within 2 weeks of study entry. Each participant in the prospective study had whole blood, serum and a nasopharyngeal or oropharyngeal swab collected by mobile phlebotomists. Prospective study participants could optionally give additional blood draws and questionnaires over an approximately 2-month period. Prospective study blood samples were shipped either frozen or at room temperature before DNA extraction.

Taken from the germline V gene, the CDR1 and CDR2 loops are SGHAT and FQNNGV. Counted from cysteine to phenylalanine, this CDR3 has 14 amino acids. Kept here is only the CDR3 DNA, which spans 42 bases and is read in frame from base 1. V is pruned by 5 bases and J by 4 bases, leaving 6 bases of the junction without a gene match. These data come from a study of blood T cell repertoires in COVID-19 (dated by TCRdb to the early 2020s). For the study in its entirety: Samples covering the acute and convalescent phases of COVID-19 were provided by collaborators in the United States, Italy and Spain. Where available, HLA class I and class II types were taken from metadata supplied by the sample provider and were not determined by assay-based typing. The samples were drawn from two sources: the first 160 participants of the ongoing ImmuneRACE study, and 1,000 to 1,500 subjects contributed by 6 global collaborators. Deeply sampled blood TCRbeta repertoires from subjects exposed to, actively infected with, or recovered from COVID-19 were included in the dataset. The sample metadata nearly always contained a de-identified subject ID, COVID-19 status, age in years and sex. The repertoires were released in a freely available public database meant as a resource for research on the immune response to SARS-CoV-2. The material from the prospective study consisted of cDNA or gDNA derived from T cells, B-cell-depleted T cells, or PBMCs.

The immunoSEQ Assay, a bias-controlled multiplex PCR, was used to amplify TCRbeta CDR3 regions from genomic DNA. Regarding the original processing steps: Within the assay, amplification of reference gene primers was used to estimate how many nucleated cells each sample contained. To quantify the absolute abundance of each unique TCRbeta CDR3 rearrangement, sequence reads were collapsed and filtered. Productive Simpson clonality was computed per sample as the square root of Simpson's diversity index over productive rearrangements. Held by TCRdb, this immuneACCESS table contains in-frame sequences only and omits some clones. Under half of the omission traces to an unresolved V gene where checked; the cause of the rest is unknown. V, J and clone size derive from that table, while D and trimming were established from the DNA sequence. This sample lists about 220,000 clones; 83% were detected once. 3.6% of the sample lies in the top ten.

Broad study findings and their caveats: Clinical and demographic metadata were provided uncurated, with the amount varying by source and participant.

The rearrangement combines TRBV11-2 with TRBJ2-7, with 9 bases in between that match TRBD1. The clonotype originates from a middle-aged woman who had been exposed to COVID-19. The sequenced sample consisted of PBMCs or T cells enriched from blood (not recorded which). The encoded CDR3 is CASSRRTGEYEQYF. The DNA is as follows: TGTGCCAGCAGCAGAAGGACAGGGGAGTACGAGCAGTACTTC.